This TCR beta chain was sequenced during a study of T cell clones after liver transplantation. Across the whole study: TCRbeta sequencing after a pre-transplant mixed lymphocyte reaction identified graft-donor-reactive clones, later tracked in post-transplant blood. Timepoints were pre-transplant, pre-withdrawal, and after withdrawal was completed or failed.

The repertoire was sequenced with immunoSEQ multiplex PCR; TCRdb's copy has only in-frame clones and lacks some. This sample has tens of thousands of clones, with about 70% found just once. In germline, CDR1 is SGHVS, CDR2 FQNEAQ. V was trimmed by 5 bases and J by 7 bases, leaving 21 bases between them. The CDR3 length is 15 residues. Study conclusions and caveats: Conclusions were preliminary, with small, heterogeneous patient groups. A significant post-transplant drop in circulating graft-donor-reactive CD4 TCRbeta sequences occurred in most of the 8 subjects.

This clone was counted a few times. What it recognizes is unknown. The sequence was collected from a human donor who received a liver transplant. This specimen consisted of CD4+ T cells from blood, obtained before liver transplant. The gene calls are TRBV7-8 and TRBJ2-7; weak D call: TRBD2 (5 bases). CDR3 sequence: CASSPNRAGVVEQYF. In DNA form, the CDR3 reads TGTGCCAGCAGCCCAAACCGGGCCGGGGTTGTTGAGCAGTACTTC.